The 6 T cell receptor beta chains reported below all come from one sample, sequenced in a study of cytomegalovirus exposure and HLA in healthy donors. PCR used 60 Vbeta primers and 13 Jbeta primers. Some clones are missing from TCRdb's copy, which holds only in-frame ones; the method was immunoSEQ multiplex PCR. The top ten hold 1.4% of the sample, which has some 190,000 clones, over 70% seen once. The source material was PBMCs. These receptors were collected from a man aged 18 to 29 in good health and CMV-seronegative.

This clone was observed a few times. The gene calls are TRBV6-6 and TRBJ1-1; the D is unclear. Germline values: CDR1 MNHNY, CDR2 SVGAGI (reference sequence). Trimming took off 7 bases at V and 1 base at J, with 7 bases between the two ends. CDR3 length: 12 amino acids. CDR3 residues: CASTVKNTEAFF. CDR3 DNA sequence: TGTGCCAGCACGGTTAAGAACACTGAAGCTTTCTTT.

This chain links TRBV5-6 with TRBJ2-7; 8 nucleotides line up with TRBD2. Germline loops: CDR1 SGHDT, CDR2 YYEEEE. This CDR3 is 17 amino acids long. V was pared by 1 base and J by 0 bases, with 9 bases of the junction left unmatched. The CDR3 DNA follows: TGTGCCAGCAGCTTGCCGCGGATTAGCGGGAACTCCTACGAGCAGTACTTC. Amino acids: CASSLPRISGNSYEQYF.

The CDR3 sequence is CATSSYRGLNQPQHF. The CDR3 DNA follows: TGTGCCACCAGCAGTTACAGGGGGCTAAATCAGCCCCAGCATTTT. The V and J genes are TRBV15 and TRBJ1-5, with 9 bases aligning to TRBD1. The germline gives CDR1 LNHNV, CDR2 YYDKDF (reference sequence). V was clipped by 3 bases and J by 4 bases; unmatched bases: 4. This CDR3 is built from 15 residues.

The CDR3 region is CASSQELGLVQGGYTF. The CDR3, as DNA: TGTGCCAGCAGCCAAGAGCTTGGGCTTGTTCAAGGTGGCTACACCTTC. The chain links TRBV4-2 to TRBJ1-2; the D is unclear. The CDR3 loop spans 16 amino acids. V shed 0 bases and J shed 7 bases, with 18 bases lying between them. The V gene's germline CDR1 is LGHNA and CDR2 YNFKEQ.

This clone was detected only once. The chain uses TRBV15 and TRBJ2-6; 7 bases map to TRBD1. Germline V gene sequence: CDR1 LNHNV, CDR2 YYDKDF (reference sequence). The length of the CDR3 is 16 residues. Unmatched junction bases numbered 8, after V lost 7 bases and J lost 2 bases. The CDR3 sequence: CATTQGILTGANVLTF. DNA for the CDR3: TGTGCCACCACACAGGGGATCTTGACTGGGGCCAACGTCCTGACTTTC.

This clone was seen more than once but under ten times. The V gene is TRBV7-2, the J gene TRBJ1-5, with a possible D match to TRBD1 (5 bases). Trimming cost V 1 base and J 5 bases, with 9 bases left between them. The CDR3 contains 14 residues. The germline CDR1 and CDR2 sequences are SGHTA and FQGNSA. CDR3 coding DNA: TGTGCCAGCAGCTTAGATAGGACATATCAGCCCCAGCATTTT. It encodes CASSLDRTYQPQHF. The full variable domain, its missing parts supplied by reference TRBV7-2 and TRBJ1-5, is GAGVSQSPSNKVTEKGKDVELRCDPISGHTALYWYRQSLGQGLEFLIYFQGNSAPDKSGLPSDRFSAERTGGSVSTLTIQRTQQEDSAVYLCASSLDRTYQPQHFGDGTRLSIL.